The rows below give T cell receptor beta chains drawn from one sample of a study of T-cell memory formation after mild COVID-19. TCRdb re-analysed the 5' RACE reads in MiXCR, keeping a single row per CDR3 protein. The repertoire includes approximately 500,000 distinct CDR3 sequences, 25% of them detected once, and under 15% sits in the top ten. Sample: PBMCs or a T cell subset sorted from them (not recorded which). These receptors all stem from an adult woman who had mild COVID-19 (a few samples of this study predate the infection). Cell type and time point are not known. Both conserved end residues are part of each CDR3. Fields, in order: D gene, V gene, J gene, CDR3 length, clone size, CDR3 protein, CDR3 DNA. A D gene is named only where the DNA matches it firmly. Rows give clone size only sometimes, using once, few, many, or a class for an expanded clone.

D: TRBD2
V: TRBV5-5
J: TRBJ2-7
length: 14
size: NA
CDR3: CANSLAGDDYEQYF
DNA: TGTGCCAACAGCTTGGCGGGGGACGACTACGAGCAGTACTTC

D: TRBD2
V: TRBV7-6
J: TRBJ2-2
length: 15
size: NA
CDR3: CASSLSGGNAGELFF
DNA: TGTGCCAGCAGCTTAAGCGGGGGCAATGCCGGGGAGCTGTTTTTT

D: NA
V: TRBV24-1
J: TRBJ2-2
length: 15
size: NA
CDR3: CATSDPKEYTGELFF
DNA: TGTGCCACCAGTGATCCAAAAGAGTACACCGGGGAGCTGTTTTTT

D: TRBD1
V: TRBV12-3/TRBV12-4
J: TRBJ2-7
length: 14
size: NA
CDR3: CASSLARGQHQQYF
DNA: TGTGCCAGCAGTTTAGCCAGGGGACAGCATCAGCAGTACTTC

D: TRBD2
V: TRBV4-1
J: TRBJ2-2
length: 20
size: few
CDR3: CASSHRLAGFQGVSTGELFF
DNA: TGCGCCAGCAGCCATAGACTAGCGGGGTTCCAGGGTGTGAGCACCGGGGAGCTGTTTTTT

D: NA
V: TRBV5-1
J: TRBJ2-2
length: 13
size: NA
CDR3: CASSLYDAGELFF
DNA: TGCGCCAGCAGCTTGTATGACGCCGGGGAGCTGTTTTTT

D: NA
V: TRBV7-2
J: TRBJ1-1
length: 15
size: few
CDR3: CASSLAGAGVTEAFF
DNA: TGTGCCAGCAGCTTAGCTGGGGCTGGGGTCACTGAAGCTTTCTTT

D: NA
V: TRBV30
J: TRBJ2-1
length: 13
size: few
CDR3: CAWSGQTYNEQFF
DNA: TGTGCCTGGAGTGGACAGACCTACAATGAGCAGTTCTTC

D: TRBD1
V: TRBV5-1
J: TRBJ2-5
length: 14
size: NA
CDR3: CASSYKDREETQYF
DNA: TGCGCCAGCAGTTATAAGGACAGGGAAGAGACCCAGTACTTC

D: TRBD2
V: TRBV6-5
J: TRBJ2-5
length: 18
size: NA
CDR3: CASSYGFGTSGHQETQYF
DNA: TGTGCCAGCAGCTATGGGTTCGGGACTAGCGGACACCAAGAGACCCAGTACTTC

D: NA
V: TRBV7-8
J: TRBJ2-7
length: 17
size: few
CDR3: CASSLDQPGTAAYEQYF
DNA: TGTGCCAGCAGCTTAGACCAACCCGGGACCGCCGCCTACGAGCAGTACTTC

D: NA
V: TRBV5-5
J: TRBJ2-3
length: 16
size: NA
CDR3: CASSLAEGGHLDTQYF
DNA: TGTGCCAGCAGCTTGGCCGAGGGGGGGCATTTGGATACGCAGTATTTT

D: NA
V: TRBV5-1
J: TRBJ1-2
length: 17
size: NA
CDR3: CASSPTPGQGLIYGYTF
DNA: TGCGCCAGCAGCCCTACCCCCGGGCAGGGGCTAATTTATGGCTACACCTTC

D: TRBD1
V: TRBV10-3
J: TRBJ2-7
length: 15
size: NA
CDR3: CAISQDREPTYEQYF
DNA: TGTGCCATCAGTCAGGACAGGGAACCCACCTACGAGCAGTACTTC

D: TRBD1
V: TRBV5-1
J: TRBJ1-1
length: 15
size: few
CDR3: CASSGTGISNTEAFF
DNA: TGCGCCAGCAGCGGGACAGGGATTTCGAACACTGAAGCTTTCTTT

D: TRBD1
V: TRBV30
J: TRBJ1-3
length: 14
size: few
CDR3: CAWSVTGPGNTIYF
DNA: TGTGCCTGGAGTGTGACAGGGCCTGGAAACACCATATATTTT

D: NA
V: TRBV7-9
J: TRBJ2-7
length: 14
size: NA
CDR3: CASSLEMGAYEQYF
DNA: TGTGCCAGCAGCTTAGAGATGGGGGCCTACGAGCAGTACTTC

D: NA
V: TRBV7-3
J: TRBJ1-6
length: 14
size: NA
CDR3: CASSLQGMDSPLHF
DNA: TGTGCCAGCAGCTTACAGGGGATGGATTCACCCCTCCACTTT

D: NA
V: TRBV7-9
J: TRBJ1-1
length: 13
size: NA
CDR3: CASSFPRNTEAFF
DNA: TGTGCCAGCAGCTTCCCCAGGAACACTGAAGCTTTCTTT

D: NA
V: TRBV7-3
J: TRBJ2-2
length: 14
size: few
CDR3: CASSQDGATGELFF
DNA: TGTGCCAGCAGCCAGGACGGTGCCACCGGGGAGCTGTTTTTT

D: NA
V: TRBV20-1
J: TRBJ1-3
length: 16
size: NA
CDR3: CSARDRRSAGLNTIYF
DNA: TGCAGTGCTAGAGATCGTCGGTCAGCGGGTTTGAACACCATATATTTT

D: TRBD2
V: TRBV5-4
J: TRBJ2-2
length: 16
size: NA
CDR3: CASSHGLAGGPGELFF
DNA: TGTGCCAGCAGCCACGGACTAGCGGGAGGCCCCGGGGAGCTGTTTTTT

D: NA
V: TRBV29-1
J: TRBJ1-1
length: 12
size: once
CDR3: CSVDYGSTEAFF
DNA: TGCAGCGTTGACTACGGGAGCACTGAAGCTTTCTTT

D: NA
V: TRBV12-3/TRBV12-4
J: TRBJ1-1
length: 13
size: few
CDR3: CASSRTGSTEAFF
DNA: TGTGCCAGCAGCCGAACAGGGAGCACTGAAGCTTTCTTT

D: NA
V: TRBV11-2
J: TRBJ2-3
length: 12
size: NA
CDR3: CASRQSGDTQYF
DNA: TGTGCCAGCAGACAATCTGGGGATACGCAGTATTTT

D: NA
V: TRBV9
J: TRBJ1-5
length: 13
size: NA
CDR3: CASSGDINQPQHF
DNA: TGTGCCAGCAGCGGGGACATCAATCAGCCCCAGCATTTT

D: TRBD1
V: TRBV5-6
J: TRBJ1-1
length: 15
size: NA
CDR3: CASSPVPDRGPGAFF
DNA: TGTGCCAGCAGCCCAGTCCCGGACAGGGGGCCTGGAGCTTTCTTT

D: TRBD1
V: TRBV9
J: TRBJ2-3
length: 16
size: many
CDR3: CASSVPGQGESDTQYF
DNA: TGTGCCAGCAGCGTCCCGGGACAGGGGGAATCAGATACGCAGTATTTT

D: NA
V: TRBV12-3/TRBV12-4
J: TRBJ1-5
length: 14
size: many
CDR3: CASSPGTLNQPQHF
DNA: TGTGCCAGCAGTCCAGGGACCTTAAATCAGCCCCAGCATTTT

D: NA
V: TRBV24-1
J: TRBJ1-5
length: 14
size: NA
CDR3: CATSRGAGDQPQHF
DNA: TGTGCCACCAGCAGAGGGGCCGGAGATCAGCCCCAGCATTTT

D: TRBD1
V: TRBV20-1
J: TRBJ1-2
length: 12
size: NA
CDR3: CSARTGGYGYTF
DNA: TGCAGTGCCCGGACAGGGGGCTATGGCTACACCTTC

D: TRBD2
V: TRBV7-2
J: TRBJ2-5
length: 16
size: NA
CDR3: CASSPRLAGGRETQYF
DNA: TGTGCCAGCAGCCCCCGACTAGCGGGAGGGAGGGAGACCCAGTACTTC

D: TRBD1
V: TRBV5-1
J: TRBJ1-4
length: 15
size: few
CDR3: CASSRQGQDNEKLFF
DNA: TGCGCCAGCAGCCGCCAGGGACAGGATAATGAAAAACTGTTTTTT

D: NA
V: TRBV9
J: TRBJ1-4
length: 14
size: many
CDR3: CASSVDETNEKLFF
DNA: TGTGCCAGCAGCGTAGACGAAACTAATGAAAAACTGTTTTTT

D: TRBD2
V: TRBV18
J: TRBJ2-5
length: 13
size: few
CDR3: CASSPGTRGTQYF
DNA: TGTGCCAGCTCACCCGGGACTAGAGGGACCCAGTACTTC

D: TRBD2
V: TRBV12-3/TRBV12-4
J: TRBJ2-7
length: 16
size: NA
CDR3: CASSLVEAGGSYEQYF
DNA: TGTGCCAGCAGTTTAGTGGAAGCGGGAGGGTCCTACGAGCAGTACTTC

D: NA
V: TRBV5-1
J: TRBJ1-5
length: 14
size: NA
CDR3: CASSSDFSNQPQHF
DNA: TGCGCCAGCAGCTCAGATTTTAGCAATCAGCCCCAGCATTTT

D: NA
V: TRBV5-1
J: TRBJ1-2
length: 13
size: few
CDR3: CASSWTANYGYTF
DNA: TGCGCCAGCAGCTGGACAGCTAACTATGGCTACACCTTC

D: NA
V: TRBV15
J: TRBJ2-3
length: 16
size: NA
CDR3: CATSREAAPSTDTQYF
DNA: TGTGCCACCAGCAGAGAGGCAGCCCCTAGCACAGATACGCAGTATTTT

D: TRBD1
V: TRBV4-3
J: TRBJ2-7
length: 15
size: NA
CDR3: CASSHSWTGRYEQYF
DNA: TGCGCCAGCAGCCATTCCTGGACAGGACGCTACGAGCAGTACTTC

D: NA
V: TRBV6-2/TRBV6-3
J: TRBJ2-5
length: 15
size: NA
CDR3: CASSPDLGQVETQYF
DNA: TGTGCCAGCAGTCCAGACCTTGGGCAGGTTGAGACCCAGTACTTC

D: NA
V: TRBV19
J: TRBJ1-1
length: 10
size: NA
CDR3: CASSRGQAFF
DNA: TGTGCCAGTAGTAGGGGCCAGGCTTTCTTT

D: NA
V: TRBV27
J: TRBJ1-1
length: 15
size: NA
CDR3: CASSPLGQLNTEAFF
DNA: TGTGCCAGCAGTCCCCTTGGACAGTTGAACACTGAAGCTTTCTTT

D: NA
V: TRBV7-9
J: TRBJ1-3
length: 15
size: NA
CDR3: CASKGQGESGNTIYF
DNA: TGTGCCAGCAAAGGGCAAGGGGAAAGTGGAAACACCATATATTTT